These 5 T cell receptor beta chains came from one sample sequenced in a study of a mutant IDH1 vaccine in newly diagnosed glioma. TCRdb keeps only in-frame clones here, not all; method: immunoSEQ multiplex PCR. This table has about 64,000 clones, approximately 84% appearing once. The time point is: week 23, last vaccination. Every vaccination contained 300 ug of the mutant IDH1 20-mer peptide and was paired with topical imiquimod. No antigen has been assigned to these receptors. Specimen: PBMCs, collected from a glioma patient whose treatment included an IDH1 peptide vaccine. These receptor sequences come from a man aged 30 to 39 with glioma.

The rearrangement links TRBV6-1 to TRBJ2-4; no firm D call. There are 16 residues in the CDR3. CDR1 MNHNS and CDR2 SASEGT come from the germline V gene. The V end lost 1 base, the J end lost 3 bases, and 13 bases lay between the germline ends. The CDR3 sequence is CASSEGARLVKNIQYF. CDR3 DNA: TGTGCCAGCAGTGAAGGAGCACGGTTAGTCAAAAACATTCAGTACTTC.

The chain couples TRBV10-3 to TRBJ1-1; 8 nucleotides line up with TRBD1. This CDR3 region has 14 residues. Germline V gene lookup returns CDR1 ENHRY and CDR2 SYGVKD. Losses at the gene ends were 9 bases for V and 1 base for J; bases not matched to a gene: 7. CDR3 sequence (DNA): TGTGCCATAACCCGACAGGGGCCGAACACTGAAGCTTTCTTT. Amino acid sequence: CAITRQGPNTEAFF.

The CDR3 reads CASTPERQDETQYF. The CDR3 nucleotides read TGTGCCAGCACTCCCGAGAGGCAGGACGAGACCCAGTACTTC. The rearrangement joins TRBV5-8 to TRBJ2-5; no firm D call. V lost 6 bases, J lost 5 bases, and 17 bases lay in between. The germline V gene has CDR1 SGHTS and CDR2 YDEGEE. CDR3 length equals 14 residues.

V usage is TRBV29-1 and J usage is TRBJ1-1, with D perhaps TRBD1 (5 bases). The CDR3 contains 12 residues. Germline lookup yields CDR1 SQVTM and CDR2 ANQGSEA. Trimming left V 8 bases short and J 0 bases short, with 10 bases between. CDR3 residues: CSSGELNTEAFF. CDR3 nucleotide sequence: TGCAGCTCGGGGGAACTGAACACTGAAGCTTTCTTT.

This chain connects TRBV13 to TRBJ1-6; D gene unclear. Germline values: CDR1 PRHDT, CDR2 FYEKMQ (reference sequence). The germline V and J ends were trimmed by 11 bases and 6 bases, with 14 bases remaining between them. The CDR3 has 13 amino acids. The CDR3 protein is CAGGRSRNSPLHF. CDR3 DNA sequence: TGTGCCGGCGGAAGGAGTCGTAATTCACCCCTCCACTTT.